The 10 T cell receptor beta chains below were found in one sample sequenced in a study of human CD8 memory T cell subsets. Generation of TCR beta libraries used UMI-labeled 5' RACE. After re-calling the 5' RACE reads, TCRdb lists one entry per CDR3 protein, DNA absent. Recorded for this sample: some 4,100 distinct CDR3 sequences. The source material was CD8+ effector memory T cells (TEM) sorted from PBMCs. Subset specified: effector memory CD8 T cells, CCR7- CD45RO+ CD95+. These TCRs come from a human donor in good health.

Its frequency marks this clonotype as medium-sized (0.01 to 0.1%). V is TRBV11-3 and J is TRBJ1-1; lacking DNA, the TRBD1 call made by TCRdb goes unchecked. CDR3 length equals 13 residues. Germline CDR1 SGHNT, CDR2 YENEEA. CDR3 region: CASSLEGGHKAFF.

The chain couples TRBV15 to TRBJ1-3. CDR1 is LNHNV, CDR2 YYDKDF, per germline (reference sequence). The CDR3 loop spans 16 amino acids. The CDR3 region is CATSRGTAVSGNTIYF.

This clonotype registers medium-sized by frequency. The J gene is TRBJ2-3, the V gene TRBV20-1; the TCRdb D gene call, TRBD2, has no DNA to confirm it. The germline gives CDR1 DFQATT, CDR2 SNEGSKA (reference sequence). This CDR3 has 16 residues. The chain's CDR3 is CSAREALAGDTDTQYF.

CDR3 sequence reads: CASSQGLSSTGELFF. The chain carries TRBV4-1 and TRBJ2-2. Per germline, CDR1 MGHRA and CDR2 YSYEKL. CDR3 length: 15 amino acids.

The chain combines TRBV4-1 with TRBJ1-1; TCRdb names TRBD1, which stays unverified in the absence of DNA. CDR1 is MGHRA, CDR2 YSYEKL, per germline. This CDR3 spans 17 amino acids. CDR3 sequence: CASSQGVLGQGFTEAFF.

V usage is TRBV3-1 and J usage is TRBJ2-1; TCRdb names TRBD1, which stays unverified in the absence of DNA. Germline CDR1 is LGHDT and CDR2 is YNNKEL (reference sequence). The CDR3 length is 14 residues. The CDR3 spells CASSQGTDYNEQFF.

The gene calls are TRBV28 and TRBJ2-7; TCRdb reports TRBD1, a call that lacks DNA to check it against. CDR1 is MDHEN and CDR2 is SYDVKM in the germline V gene. The length of the CDR3 is 14 residues. CDR3 amino acids: CASARDRGPDEQYF.

The chain recombines TRBV5-1 with TRBJ2-7; the TCRdb D gene call, TRBD1, has no DNA to confirm it. The CDR3 covers 15 residues. Germline CDR1 and CDR2: SGHRS and YFSETQ. The CDR3 loop reads CASSIDPGRLYEQYF.

The chain recombines TRBV7-2 with TRBJ2-6. The CDR3 totals 19 residues. Germline CDR1 reads SGHTA; CDR2 reads FQGNSA. The CDR3 sequence: CASSPTLGIFLSGANVLTF. The whole variable domain, remainder taken from reference TRBV7-2 and TRBJ2-6, is GAGVSQSPSNKVTEKGKDVELRCDPISGHTALYWYRQSLGQGLEFLIYFQGNSAPDKSGLPSDRFSAERTGGSVSTLTIQRTQQEDSAVYLCASSPTLGIFLSGANVLTFGAGSRLTVL.

CDR3 sequence: CASSLGTAWWGAEKLFF. This rearrangement joins TRBV14 to TRBJ1-4; the TCRdb D gene call, TRBD1, has no DNA to confirm it. The CDR3 has 17 residues. Germline CDR1 reads SGHDN; CDR2 reads FVKESK. The full variable domain, with the rest looked up from reference TRBV14 and TRBJ1-4, is EAGVTQFPSHSVIEKGQTVTLRCDPISGHDNLYWYRRVMGKEIKFLLHFVKESKQDESGMPNNRFLAERTGGTYSTLKVQPAELEDSGVYFCASSLGTAWWGAEKLFFGSGTQLSVL.